One and the same sample provided the 30 T cell receptor beta chains below, sequenced in a study of T cell responses to AZD1222 COVID-19 vaccine. The assay was immunoSEQ multiplex PCR, and TCRdb's table has in-frame clones only and misses some. The table shows roughly 45,000 clones, with over 70% occurring only once. The sequencing here drew on peripheral blood, taken 28 days after the second AZD1222 dose. The receptors come from an adult who received the AZD1222 COVID-19 vaccine.

This chain links TRBV28 with TRBJ2-7; 7 bases match TRBD2. The CDR3 is 15 residues long. V gave up 8 bases and J gave up 3 bases; unmatched junction bases: 13. Germline CDR1 reads MDHEN; CDR2 reads SYDVKM. CDR3 nucleotide sequence: TGTGCCAGCTTAACTCCAGCGGGGAGCAGCTACGAGCAGTACTTC. It encodes CASLTPAGSSYEQYF.

The chain carries TRBV11-3 and TRBJ2-1; 8 bases match TRBD2. This CDR3 contains 15 residues. Germline values: CDR1 SGHNT, CDR2 YENEEA. After removal of 0 bases from V and 4 bases from J, the junction contained 2 bases not matched to a gene. CDR3 nucleotides: TGTGCCAGCAGCTTAGATAGCGGGACATACAATGAGCAGTTCTTC. This codes for CASSLDSGTYNEQFF.

This chain links TRBV7-9 with TRBJ1-1; 8 bases are shared with TRBD1. With 5 bases clipped from V and 10 bases from J, the junction kept 15 bases outside the gene matches. This CDR3 region has 15 residues. Germline lookup yields CDR1 SEHNR and CDR2 FQNEAQ (reference sequence). CDR3 sequence reads: CASSAATGATPLAFF. The DNA for the CDR3 is TGTGCCAGCAGCGCTGCGACAGGGGCTACGCCTTTAGCTTTCTTT.

The chain combines TRBV5-1 with TRBJ2-3; a weak D match, TRBD2 (6 bases). With 4 bases removed from V and 3 bases from J, the gap between germline ends came to 15 bases. From germline, CDR1 is SGHRS and CDR2 YFSETQ. CDR3 length: 15 residues. CDR3 sequence (DNA): TGCGCCAGCAGCCGGGACTTCCTTAAAACAGATACGCAGTATTTT. This gives the protein CASSRDFLKTDTQYF.

This rearrangement joins TRBV3-1 (or the pseudogene TRBV3-2) to TRBJ1-1; D is undetermined. Per the germline V gene, CDR1 is LGHDT and CDR2 is YNNKEL (reference sequence). V was shortened by 0 bases and J by 1 base, with 12 bases between the two germline ends. CDR3 size: 16 residues. The CDR3 loop is CASSQDSMSGNTEAFF. CDR3 coding DNA: TGTGCCAGCAGCCAAGATAGTATGAGCGGGAACACTGAAGCTTTCTTT.

This clone was recorded only once. The rearrangement joins TRBV27 to TRBJ1-2; D gene unclear. CDR1 and CDR2 from the germline V gene are MNHEY and SMNVEV (reference sequence). V lost 5 bases, J lost 5 bases, and 12 bases lay in between. The CDR3 contains 13 residues. In nucleotides, the CDR3 is TGTGCCAGCAGTGCCCTAGATAGTTATGGCTACACCTTC. The encoded protein is CASSALDSYGYTF.

The V gene is TRBV12-3 or TRBV12-4, the J gene TRBJ1-2, with D maybe TRBD1 (6 bases). The CDR3 sequence is 13 residues long. Trimming cost V 6 bases and J 7 bases, with 15 bases left between them. CDR3 DNA sequence: TGTGCCAGCAGCTCGGACGGGACATTTGGCTACACCTTC. This sequence encodes CASSSDGTFGYTF.

This clone was seen only once. The rearrangement links TRBV7-8 to TRBJ1-1, with 9 bases identical to TRBD1. Germline V CDR1 and CDR2: SGHVS, FQNEAQ. After removal of 2 bases from V and 6 bases from J, the junction contained 4 bases not matched to a gene. The CDR3 loop spans 14 amino acids. The CDR3 bases are TGTGCCAGCAGCTTACCACAGGGGGCTTCTGAAGCTTTCTTT. Translating gives CASSLPQGASEAFF.

The chain couples TRBV7-9 to TRBJ1-4; perhaps TRBD1 as D (6 bases). The V end was cut by 7 bases, the J end by 0 bases, with 12 bases between. The CDR3 loop spans 15 amino acids. Germline CDR1 and CDR2: SEHNR and FQNEAQ (reference sequence). The CDR3 DNA reads as TGTGCCAGCAACGAACAGGGAGCAACTAATGAAAAACTGTTTTTT. This codes for CASNEQGATNEKLFF.

This clone showed up just once. The chain employs TRBV7-3 and TRBJ2-7; D ambiguous. V was clipped by 2 bases and J by 0 bases, with 11 bases between them. The V gene's germline CDR1 is SGHTA and CDR2 FQGTGA. The CDR3 length is 15 residues. Written as DNA, the CDR3 is TGTGCCAGCAGCTTAGGACCGGGTACCTCCTACGAGCAGTACTTC. It is translated as CASSLGPGTSYEQYF.

This clone has only one observation. The genes are TRBV19 and TRBJ1-5; 10 bases are shared with TRBD1. Losses at the gene ends were 8 bases for V and 7 bases for J; bases not matched to a gene: 8. CDR1 and CDR2 (germline): LNHDA, SQIVND (reference sequence). The length of the CDR3 is 14 residues. The DNA of the CDR3 is TGTGCCAGTCGGGACAGGGGACGGGCGCAGCCCCAGCATTTT. Translating it yields CASRDRGRAQPQHF.

This chain uses TRBV7-9 with TRBJ2-6; D is undetermined. V gave up 2 bases and J gave up 0 bases, with 2 bases separating them. Germline lookup yields CDR1 SEHNR and CDR2 FQNEAQ (reference sequence). The CDR3 is made up of 14 amino acids. In nucleotides, the CDR3 is TGTGCCAGCAGCTTAAACTCTGGGGCCAACGTCCTGACTTTC. It specifies CASSLNSGANVLTF.

This chain's CDR3 is CASSSSGGLGFYGYTF. The CDR3 DNA sequence: TGTGCCAGCAGTTCCTCAGGGGGACTAGGGTTTTATGGCTACACCTTC. This rearrangement joins TRBV6-5 to TRBJ1-2, with TRBD1 matching over 7 bases. The junction had 13 bases not matched to a gene; V was cut back by 4 bases and J by 5 bases. The CDR3 has 16 residues. From germline, CDR1 is MNHEY and CDR2 SVGAGI.

This chain uses TRBV10-3 with TRBJ2-5; D gene unclear. CDR1 is ENHRY and CDR2 is SYGVKD in the germline V gene. This CDR3 is built from 13 residues. V lost 4 bases, J lost 3 bases, and 9 bases lay in between. CDR3 protein: CAISGNEEETQYF. The CDR3 nucleotides are TGTGCCATCAGTGGGAACGAGGAAGAGACCCAGTACTTC.

The chain recombines TRBV5-1 with TRBJ1-1; D is perhaps TRBD1 (5 bases). Trimming pared 7 bases from V and 1 base from J, leaving 20 bases between. The CDR3 runs to 16 residues. CDR1 SGHRS and CDR2 YFSETQ come from the germline V gene. CDR3 DNA: TGCGCCAGCTTTGATGTTGGGAAGGGGTCGAACACTGAAGCTTTCTTT. Amino acid sequence: CASFDVGKGSNTEAFF.

In DNA, the CDR3 is TGTGCCAGCAGCGTCGGGACTGCAGATACGCAGTATTTT. Its protein product is CASSVGTADTQYF. The genes are TRBV6-5 and TRBJ2-3; weak D call: TRBD2 (6 bases). The V gene's germline CDR1 is MNHEY and CDR2 SVGAGI. Trimming cost V 6 bases and J 4 bases, with 11 bases left between them. The CDR3 length is 13 residues.

V usage is TRBV4-2 and J usage is TRBJ1-3, with 8 bases identical to TRBD1. The CDR3 is made up of 16 amino acids. Losses at the gene ends were 0 bases for V and 5 bases for J; bases not matched to a gene: 6. CDR1 is LGHNA, CDR2 YNFKEQ, per germline. CDR3 nucleotide sequence: TGTGCCAGCAGCCAAGATTTCAGGGGGCAGAGAAACACCATATATTTT. It translates to CASSQDFRGQRNTIYF.

The rearrangement uses TRBV5-1 and TRBJ1-2; 10 nucleotides match TRBD1. Germline V gives CDR1 SGHRS, CDR2 YFSETQ. The V gene end was trimmed by 4 bases and the J gene end by 0 bases; junction bases not matched to a gene: 6. The CDR3 runs 16 residues. CDR3 protein: CASSLGQGTTNYGYTF. CDR3 nucleotide sequence: TGCGCCAGCAGCCTGGGACAGGGGACAACTAACTATGGCTACACCTTC.

The chain links TRBV20-1 to TRBJ1-1; D is uncertain. Germline loops: CDR1 DFQATT, CDR2 SNEGSKA (reference sequence). Trimming removed 5 bases from V and 6 bases from J, with 10 bases in between. There are 11 residues in the CDR3. In DNA form, the CDR3 reads TGCAGTGCTGTTCTTACGGCTGAAGCTTTCTTT. Protein: CSAVLTAEAFF.

This rearrangement joins TRBV15 to TRBJ2-1; D assignment may be TRBD1 or TRBD2 (5 bases each). Trimming cost V 0 bases and J 0 bases, with 12 bases left between them. The CDR3 sequence is 17 residues long. Germline assignment: CDR1 LNHNV and CDR2 YYDKDF (reference sequence). CDR3 protein: CATSRESGTDSYNEQFF. The CDR3 region has the DNA TGTGCCACCAGCAGAGAGTCGGGGACCGACTCCTACAATGAGCAGTTCTTC.

The chain joins TRBV9 to TRBJ2-7; TRBD1 agrees at 7 bases. Unmatched junction bases numbered 5, after V lost 4 bases and J lost 4 bases. The V gene's germline CDR1 is SGDLS and CDR2 YYNGEE. CDR3 length equals 13 residues. The CDR3 DNA sequence: TGTGCCAGCAGCCGGGACAGTGGATACGAGCAGTACTTC. It encodes CASSRDSGYEQYF.

The chain uses TRBV2 and TRBJ1-2, with 7 bases identical to TRBD1. V was clipped by 0 bases and J by 4 bases; unmatched bases: 5. CDR1 and CDR2 (germline): SNHLY, FYNNEI. This CDR3 spans 15 amino acids. CDR3 sequence: CASSEAGTAAYGYTF. CDR3 nucleotides: TGTGCCAGCAGTGAAGCTGGGACAGCTGCCTATGGCTACACCTTC.

V is TRBV20-1 and J is TRBJ1-2; D is unclear. There are 14 residues in the CDR3. Trimming took 3 bases from V and 4 from J, leaving 15 bases between them. Germline lookup yields CDR1 DFQATT and CDR2 SNEGSKA (reference sequence). The CDR3 region is CSASPTKQPYGYTF. CDR3 coding DNA: TGCAGTGCTAGTCCGACCAAACAGCCCTATGGCTACACCTTC.

The V gene is TRBV7-3, the J gene TRBJ1-1, with 8 bases aligning to TRBD1. J gave up 3 bases and V 5 bases, and 5 bases lay outside the gene matches. The CDR3 is 14 residues long. Germline V gene data show CDR1 as SGHTA and CDR2 as FQGTGA. CDR3 in amino acids: CASSHRGLDTEAFF. Written as DNA, the CDR3 is TGTGCCAGCAGCCACAGGGGGTTGGACACTGAAGCTTTCTTT. Using reference TRBV7-3 and TRBJ1-1 for the parts outside the CDR3, the full variable domain is GAGVSQTPSNKVTEKGKYVELRCDPISGHTALYWYRQSLGQGPEFLIYFQGTGAADDSGLPNDRFFAVRPEGSVSTLKIQRTERGDSAVYLCASSHRGLDTEAFFGQGTRLTVV.

The chain couples TRBV5-1 to TRBJ2-2; 9 bases map to TRBD2. Germline CDR1 and CDR2: SGHRS and YFSETQ. V lost 0 bases and J lost 5; bases outside the gene matches: 2. This CDR3 has 15 amino acids. CDR3 region: CASSLDLAGTGELFF. CDR3 sequence (DNA): TGCGCCAGCAGCTTGGATCTAGCGGGGACCGGGGAGCTGTTTTTT.

This chain connects TRBV24-1 to TRBJ2-5; D possibly matches TRBD1 or TRBD2 (5 bases each). V was pared by 9 bases and J by 0 bases, with 16 bases between. Germline V gene data show CDR1 as KGHDR and CDR2 as SFDVKD. This CDR3 spans 15 amino acids. CDR3 DNA sequence: TGTGCCACCGCTTCTGAGGGGCTACACCAAGAGACCCAGTACTTC. Amino acid sequence: CATASEGLHQETQYF.

The chain employs TRBV5-6 and TRBJ1-2; no firm D call. CDR3 length: 16 residues. Germline V lookup: CDR1 SGHDT, CDR2 YYEEEE. Deletions cut 1 base from V and 4 bases from J, with 17 bases between. The DNA of the CDR3 is TGTGCCAGCAGCTTGATATCGGATCCCCCCGTCTATGGCTACACCTTC. It translates to CASSLISDPPVYGYTF.

This chain uses TRBV6-2 or TRBV6-3 with TRBJ2-7, with D tentatively TRBD1 (5 bases). The CDR3 has 12 residues. Germline CDR1 MNHEY, CDR2 SVGEGT. V was pared by 4 bases and J by 4 bases, with 8 bases between. This chain's CDR3 is CASSFTGYEQYF. In DNA form, the CDR3 reads TGTGCCAGCAGTTTCACAGGATACGAGCAGTACTTC.

The chain recombines TRBV24-1 with TRBJ2-3, with 10 bases lining up with TRBD2. CDR3 length: 14 amino acids. V was clipped by 9 bases and J by 11 bases; unmatched bases: 13. The germline V gene encodes CDR1 KGHDR and CDR2 SFDVKD. The CDR3 here is CATGTSGAERRQYF. In DNA form, the CDR3 reads TGTGCCACCGGTACTAGCGGGGCAGAGCGGAGGCAGTATTTT.

The V call is TRBV6-5, the J call TRBJ2-7; D is possibly TRBD1 (5 bases). The CDR3 is 12 amino acids. Trimming took 8 bases from V and 7 from J, leaving 15 bases between them. From germline, CDR1 is MNHEY and CDR2 SVGAGI. The CDR3 DNA reads TGTGCCAGCCACAGGTTTGTACATGAGCAGTACTTC. As protein: CASHRFVHEQYF.